This T cell receptor beta chain was sequenced in a study of blood T cell repertoires in COVID-19. Original methodology: Reference gene primers were amplified, and this amplification served to estimate nucleated cell counts. Sequencing was performed with immunoSEQ multiplex PCR; in TCRdb, only in-frame clones are kept and a portion is missing. That table is the source of V, J and clone size, and D and trimming were worked out from the DNA. The data contain around 86,000 clones, 83% of them seen just once; the ten biggest clones take up roughly 28%. This TCR was recovered from an elderly woman with acute or convalescent COVID-19. The sequenced sample consisted of peripheral blood.

This chain's CDR3 is CASSPPGLAWHTQYF. The CDR3 DNA reads TGTGCCAGCTCACCCCCGGGACTAGCGTGGCATACGCAGTATTTT. The V and J genes are TRBV18 and TRBJ2-3; 10 bases map to TRBD2. The germline V gene has CDR1 KGHSH and CDR2 LQKENI. Germline trimming cut 3 bases from V and 7 bases from J; bases unmatched to any gene: 7. This CDR3 comprises 15 residues.